A single sample gave rise to the 21 T cell receptor beta chains below, sequenced in a study of cytomegalovirus exposure and HLA in healthy donors. With 60 Vbeta and 13 Jbeta primers, the PCR was carried out. Produced via immunoSEQ multiplex PCR; TCRdb's table is partial and in-frame only. The data hold over 130,000 clones, with about three quarters observed a single time. The sequenced sample was PBMCs. The receptor source for this set is a man between 35 and 55 years old in good health and CMV-seronegative.

This sequence joins TRBV4-3 and TRBJ2-3, with 9 bases lining up with TRBD2. The CDR3 has 18 amino acids. CDR1 is LGHNA and CDR2 is YSLEER in the germline V gene. Trimming took 3 bases from V and 0 from J; bases not matched to a gene: 10. The CDR3 bases are TGCGCCAGCAGCCAGTATGATTTTCTAGCGGGGAGCACAGATACGCAGTATTTT. Translation: CASSQYDFLAGSTDTQYF.

The chain is built from TRBV6-1 and TRBJ1-2, with 8 bases aligning to TRBD1. The germline V gene has CDR1 MNHNS and CDR2 SASEGT. This CDR3 region has 15 residues. Trimming took 6 bases from V and 8 from J; bases not matched to a gene: 14. The CDR3 DNA follows: TGTGCCAGCAGCCACATCCAGGACAGGGCGCAGGGCTACACCTTC. Residues: CASSHIQDRAQGYTF.

The gene calls are TRBV7-2 and TRBJ2-1; TRBD2 matches 13 bases. Losses at the gene ends were 4 bases for V and 2 bases for J; bases not matched to a gene: 11. The CDR3 contains 19 residues. Germline lookup yields CDR1 SGHTA and CDR2 FQGNSA. The DNA for the CDR3 is TGTGCCAGCAGCTACTTTGGACTAGCGGGAGCCACCCCCTACAATGAGCAGTTCTTC. It is translated as CASSYFGLAGATPYNEQFF.

The chain has TRBV7-2 and TRBJ2-3, with TRBD2 matching over 7 bases. Germline CDR1 reads SGHTA; CDR2 reads FQGNSA. The CDR3 totals 15 residues. Unmatched junction bases numbered 1, after V lost 1 base and J lost 0 bases. The CDR3 spells CASSLGSGSTDTQYF. The CDR3 DNA reads as TGTGCCAGCAGCTTAGGTAGCGGGAGCACAGATACGCAGTATTTT.

The chain is built from TRBV4-3 and TRBJ1-1, with D maybe TRBD1 (5 bases). The CDR3 runs to 14 residues. Germline-derived CDR1 and CDR2 are LGHNA and YSLEER. Trimming shortened V by 0 bases and J by 8 bases, and 13 bases separated the two germline ends. This CDR3 is CASSQETKRGEAFF. For the CDR3, the DNA is TGCGCCAGCAGCCAAGAAACCAAAAGGGGAGAAGCTTTCTTT.

The chain couples TRBV27 to TRBJ2-1, with a tentative D call TRBD2 (6 bases). The CDR3 covers 12 residues. Trimming removed 9 bases from V and 10 bases from J, with 16 bases in between. The V gene's germline CDR1 is MNHEY and CDR2 SMNVEV (reference sequence). CDR3 nucleotides: TGTGCCAGTACCCAGGGAGGTAGGGAGCAGTTCTTC. It codes for CASTQGGREQFF.

The chain has TRBV10-3 and TRBJ2-7, with TRBD1 matching over 7 bases. With 7 bases clipped from V and 0 bases from J, the junction kept 3 bases outside the gene matches. Per germline, CDR1 ENHRY and CDR2 SYGVKD. The length of the CDR3 is 13 residues. CDR3 bases: TGTGCCATCAAGACAGGGCTCTCCTACGAGCAGTACTTC. This gives the protein CAIKTGLSYEQYF.

This clone has a single count. A junction end diverges from the germline sequence, so it may reflect a read error. The J gene is TRBJ2-1, the V gene TRBV29-1; D remains unclear. The CDR3 sequence is 13 residues long. Germline V CDR1 and CDR2: SQVTM, ANQGSEA. Here the CDR3 reads CSAEPLEAAEQFF. CDR3 sequence (DNA): TGCAGCGCTGAACCCCTCGAGGCAGCTGAGCAGTTCTTC.

The chain couples TRBV5-6 to TRBJ1-1; TRBD1 matches at 7 bases. The CDR3 is made up of 12 amino acids. J was trimmed by 9 bases and V by 4 bases; bases with no gene match: 6. From germline, CDR1 is SGHDT and CDR2 YYEEEE. The DNA of the CDR3 is TGTGCCAGCAGCCCCTCAGGGGGAAAAGCTTTCTTT. As protein: CASSPSGGKAFF.

This clone has only one observation. The chain is built from TRBV11-2 and TRBJ1-1; no firm D call. The V end lost 1 base, the J end lost 5 bases, and 14 bases lay between the germline ends. Looked up from germline, CDR1 is SGHAT and CDR2 is FQNNGV. The CDR3 spans 15 residues. The CDR3 region is CASSLVDKLGTEAFF. The CDR3, as DNA: TGTGCCAGCAGCTTAGTTGACAAACTCGGAACTGAAGCTTTCTTT.

The chain recombines TRBV7-8 with TRBJ2-7; TRBD1 agrees at 7 bases. In germline, CDR1 is SGHVS, CDR2 FQNEAQ. V shed 5 bases, J shed 4 bases, and the junction held 8 bases outside the gene matches. The CDR3 spans 14 residues. CDR3 residues: CASSTDRAAYEQYF. Written as DNA, the CDR3 is TGTGCCAGCAGCACAGACAGGGCGGCATACGAGCAGTACTTC.

The chain carries TRBV27 and TRBJ2-2; 7 bases are a match to TRBD2. J lost 1 base, V lost 3 bases, and 2 bases had no gene match. CDR1 MNHEY and CDR2 SMNVEV come from the germline V gene (reference sequence). This CDR3 has 15 amino acids. The CDR3 is CASSFSGLNTGELFF. CDR3 DNA sequence: TGTGCCAGCAGTTTTAGCGGGCTGAACACCGGGGAGCTGTTTTTT.

This chain connects TRBV29-1 to TRBJ1-4; 9 nucleotides match TRBD1. Germline-derived CDR1 and CDR2 are SQVTM and ANQGSEA. The CDR3 covers 14 residues. The V and J ends lost 5 bases and 14 bases, in that order; junction bases with no gene match: 15. This CDR3 is CSVSYGQGFDLLFF. The CDR3 DNA is TGCAGCGTTTCATATGGACAGGGGTTTGATCTGCTGTTTTTT.

This clone was recorded a few times. The rearrangement uses TRBV11-1 and TRBJ2-2; 7 bases are a match to TRBD1. Unmatched junction bases numbered 11, after V lost 7 bases and J lost 6 bases. The CDR3 is made up of 15 amino acids. The germline V gene has CDR1 SGHAT and CDR2 FQDESV (reference sequence). CDR3 in amino acids: CASTTDRANAGELFF. The CDR3 bases are TGTGCCAGCACGACCGACAGGGCTAACGCCGGGGAGCTGTTTTTT. The full variable domain, its missing parts supplied by reference TRBV11-1 and TRBJ2-2, is EAEVAQSPRYKITEKSQAVAFWCDPISGHATLYWYRQILGQGPELLVQFQDESVVDDSQLPKDRFSAERLKGVDSTLKIQPAELGDSAMYLCASTTDRANAGELFFGEGSRLTVL.

The rearrangement uses TRBV29-1 and TRBJ2-3, with 10 positions matching TRBD1. The germline CDR1 and CDR2 sequences are SQVTM and ANQGSEA. The V gene end was trimmed by 4 bases and the J gene end by 1 base; junction bases not matched to a gene: 5. This CDR3 comprises 15 residues. The CDR3 protein is CSVAGTGVGTDTQYF. CDR3 in DNA: TGCAGCGTTGCCGGGACAGGGGTGGGCACAGATACGCAGTATTTT.

About this clone itself: Additional DNA sequences in this sample encode the identical CDR3. This sequence joins TRBV5-1 and TRBJ1-1, with 7 positions matching TRBD1. CDR3 length: 12 residues. Germline V lookup: CDR1 SGHRS, CDR2 YFSETQ. J lost 8 bases, V lost 3 bases, and 4 bases had no gene match. The DNA of the CDR3 is TGCGCCAGCAGCTCTGGACAGGCCGAAGCTTTCTTT. This sequence encodes CASSSGQAEAFF. Together with reference TRBV5-1 and TRBJ1-1, the CDR3 gives the full variable domain: KAGVTQTPRYLIKTRGQQVTLSCSPISGHRSVSWYQQTPGQGLQFLFEYFSETQRNKGNFPGRFSGRQFSNSRSEMNVSTLELGDSALYLCASSSGQAEAFFGQGTRLTVV.

The chain employs TRBV27 and TRBJ1-2, with 7 bases that match TRBD1. Germline V gene sequence: CDR1 MNHEY, CDR2 SMNVEV (reference sequence). V trimming: 5 bases; J trimming: 1 base; junction bases outside the gene matches: 7. This CDR3 is 15 amino acids long. CDR3 sequence: CASSPRDSLNYGYTF. DNA of the CDR3: TGTGCCAGCAGTCCCCGGGACAGCCTTAACTATGGCTACACCTTC.

The chain has TRBV4-2 and TRBJ2-3; D might be TRBD1 (5 bases). Germline V gene sequence: CDR1 LGHNA, CDR2 YNFKEQ. V was pared by 0 bases and J by 4 bases, with 11 bases between. The CDR3 runs to 15 residues. The CDR3 loop is CASSQEVKGPDTQYF. The CDR3 nucleotides are TGTGCCAGCAGCCAAGAGGTGAAGGGGCCAGATACGCAGTATTTT.

The V call is TRBV2, the J call TRBJ2-5; 11 nucleotides line up with TRBD1. Per germline, CDR1 SNHLY and CDR2 FYNNEI. The CDR3 is 14 residues long. Trimming took 5 bases from V and 5 from J; bases not matched to a gene: 4. The CDR3: CASSNGQGAETQYF. In DNA form, the CDR3 reads TGTGCCAGCAGTAACGGACAGGGGGCTGAGACCCAGTACTTC.

The count of this clone is one. V gene TRBV10-2 combines with J gene TRBJ2-1; 9 nucleotides align to TRBD2. The CDR3 has 18 residues. With 5 bases clipped from V and 6 bases from J, the junction kept 17 bases outside the gene matches. CDR1 is WSHSY and CDR2 is SAAADI in the germline V gene. The CDR3, as DNA: TGCGCCAGCAGTTCCACGGTGACACGGGCGGGGGGGCCCAATGAGCAGTTCTTC. This codes for CASSSTVTRAGGPNEQFF.

The chain has TRBV11-2 and TRBJ2-2, with D perhaps matching TRBD1 (5 bases). CDR1 is SGHAT and CDR2 is FQNNGV in the germline V gene. Between the trimmed V and J ends, which lost 3 bases and 4 bases, there was a span of 12 bases. This CDR3 comprises 15 residues. The CDR3 nucleotides read TGTGCCAGCAGCTTCGGGCAGGGCGCCACCGGGGAGCTGTTTTTT. As protein: CASSFGQGATGELFF. The full variable domain, completed using reference TRBV11-2 and TRBJ2-2, is EAGVAQSPRYKIIEKRQSVAFWCNPISGHATLYWYQQILGQGPKLLIQFQNNGVVDDSQLPKDRFSAERLKGVDSTLKIQPAKLEDSAVYLCASSFGQGATGELFFGEGSRLTVL.